The rows below give T cell receptor beta chains drawn from one sample of a study of cytomegalovirus exposure and HLA in healthy donors. TCRdb's copy holds only in-frame clones and misses some; the assay was immunoSEQ multiplex PCR. The data contain roughly 160,000 clones, over 80% of them singletons. Sequencing input: PBMCs. All receptors come from a male donor in good health and CMV-seronegative. Each CDR3 is given with its conserved first and last residue. D genes are given only for firm matches. A row's size may be missing; if present it is once, few, many or a size class.

J gene | D gene | V gene | clone size | CDR3 protein | CDR3 DNA
TRBJ2-7 | TRBD1 | TRBV2 | - | CASRPGQGAYEQYF | TGTGCCAGCAGGCCCGGACAGGGGGCCTACGAGCAGTACTTC
TRBJ2-2 | - | TRBV4-1 | - | CASSQDGPNTGELFF | TGCGCCAGCAGCCAAGATGGGCCGAACACCGGGGAGCTGTTTTTT
TRBJ1-1 | - | TRBV14 | once | CASSQAGAGLRAFF | TGTGCCAGCAGCCAGGCGGGGGCAGGATTACGAGCTTTCTTT
TRBJ2-5 | - | TRBV5-1 | once | CASSVRDSQETQYF | TGCGCCAGCAGCGTCCGGGACTCACAAGAGACCCAGTACTTC
TRBJ2-7 | TRBD1 | TRBV29-1 | - | CSVGTGSSYEQYF | TGCAGCGTCGGGACAGGATCCTCCTACGAGCAGTACTTC
TRBJ2-7 | - | TRBV5-1 | once | CASRTRPVGLSYEQYF | TGCGCCAGCAGAACACGACCGGTGGGGCTCTCCTACGAGCAGTACTTC
TRBJ2-2 | - | TRBV5-1 | - | CASSFLRAGAANTGELFF | TGCGCCAGCAGCTTCCTACGGGCGGGGGCGGCGAACACCGGGGAGCTGTTTTTT
TRBJ2-7 | TRBD1 | TRBV29-1 | - | CSVQGTGGYEQYF | TGCAGCGTTCAAGGGACAGGGGGCTACGAGCAGTACTTC
TRBJ2-7 | - | TRBV19 | - | CASSIGKPYEQYF | TGTGCCAGTAGTATCGGGAAACCCTACGAGCAGTACTTC
TRBJ1-1 | - | TRBV9 | few | CASSVQGNTEAFF | TGTGCCAGCAGCGTACAGGGGAACACTGAAGCTTTCTTT
TRBJ2-1 | - | TRBV4-1 | few | CASSPRGSEQFF | TGCGCCAGCAGCCCGAGGGGGAGTGAGCAGTTCTTC
TRBJ2-7 | TRBD1 | TRBV10-2 | once | CASKVTGDSYEQYF | TGCGCCAGCAAGGTGACAGGGGATAGCTACGAGCAGTACTTC
TRBJ1-4 | - | TRBV5-1 | - | CASSYNLAGAGLNTATNEKLFF | TGCGCCAGCAGTTACAACTTGGCGGGGGCTGGTCTAAATACTGCAACTAATGAAAAACTGTTTTTT
TRBJ1-5 | - | TRBV2 | - | CASSESGYDNQPQHF | TGTGCCAGCAGTGAATCAGGGTACGACAATCAGCCCCAGCATTTT
TRBJ1-2 | TRBD1 | TRBV6-6 | few | CASSYSGTGGLGYTF | TGTGCCAGCAGTTACTCAGGGACAGGGGGCCTCGGCTACACCTTC
TRBJ2-2 | - | TRBV6-1 | - | CASSVQGNTGELFF | TGTGCCAGCAGTGTACAGGGTAACACCGGGGAGCTGTTTTTT
TRBJ1-4 | - | TRBV5-1 | - | CASSSGVGTNEKLFF | TGCGCCAGCAGCTCCGGCGTCGGGACAAATGAAAAACTGTTTTTT
TRBJ1-2 | TRBD1 | TRBV29-1 | - | CSAGRGDVINGYTF | TGCAGCGCGGGCAGGGGGGACGTTATCAATGGCTACACCTTC
TRBJ2-7 | TRBD1 | TRBV5-6 | - | CASSLAPGGEQYF | TGTGCCAGCAGCTTGGCCCCAGGGGGCGAGCAGTACTTC
TRBJ1-2 | - | TRBV29-1 | - | CSVRANYGYTF | TGCAGCGTACGGGCTAACTATGGCTACACCTTC
TRBJ1-2 | - | TRBV19 | - | CASSIDGSVGYTF | TGTGCCAGTAGTATAGATGGCAGTGTTGGCTACACCTTC
TRBJ1-1 | TRBD1 | TRBV30 | few | CAWRGGQGVNTEAFF | TGTGCCTGGAGGGGAGGCCAGGGGGTGAACACTGAAGCTTTCTTT
TRBJ2-1 | - | TRBV10-2 | - | CASRDDRNNEQFF | TGCGCCAGCAGGGATGACAGAAACAATGAGCAGTTCTTC
TRBJ1-1 | - | TRBV30 | - | CAWRATMNTEAFF | TGTGCCTGGAGGGCCACGATGAACACTGAAGCTTTCTTT
TRBJ1-1 | - | TRBV6-5 | - | CASSYDAGVNTEAFF | TGTGCCAGCAGTTACGATGCAGGGGTGAACACTGAAGCTTTCTTT
TRBJ1-5 | TRBD1 | TRBV30 | once | CAWSDRGGQPQHF | TGTGCCTGGAGTGACAGGGGAGGTCAGCCCCAGCATTTT
TRBJ1-4 | - | TRBV6-6 | - | CASTYANEKLFF | TGTGCCAGCACCTATGCTAATGAAAAACTGTTTTTT
TRBJ1-5 | - | TRBV19 | - | CASSMSSRGSNQPQHF | TGTGCCAGTAGTATGAGTTCCCGGGGTTCCAATCAGCCCCAGCATTTT
TRBJ1-1 | - | TRBV30 | - | CAWSVGEVMSTEAFF | TGTGCCTGGAGTGTAGGGGAAGTTATGAGCACTGAAGCTTTCTTT